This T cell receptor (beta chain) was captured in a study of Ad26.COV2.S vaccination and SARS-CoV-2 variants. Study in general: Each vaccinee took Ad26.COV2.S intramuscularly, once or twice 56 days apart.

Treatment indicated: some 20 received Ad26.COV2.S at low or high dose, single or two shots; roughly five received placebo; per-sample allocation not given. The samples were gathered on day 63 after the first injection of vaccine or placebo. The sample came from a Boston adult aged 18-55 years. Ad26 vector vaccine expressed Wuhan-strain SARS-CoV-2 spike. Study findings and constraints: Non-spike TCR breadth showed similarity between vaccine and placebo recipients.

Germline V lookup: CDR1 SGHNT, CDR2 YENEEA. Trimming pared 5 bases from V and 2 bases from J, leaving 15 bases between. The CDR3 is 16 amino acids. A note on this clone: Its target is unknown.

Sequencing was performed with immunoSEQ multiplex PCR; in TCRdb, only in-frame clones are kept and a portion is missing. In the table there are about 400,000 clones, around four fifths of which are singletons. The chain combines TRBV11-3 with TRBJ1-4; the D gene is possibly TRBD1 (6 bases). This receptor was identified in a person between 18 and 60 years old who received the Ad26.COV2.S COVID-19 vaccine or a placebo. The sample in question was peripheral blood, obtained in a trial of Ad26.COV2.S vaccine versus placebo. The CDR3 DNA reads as TGTGCCAGCAGCCACTTACAGGGTCGGACTAATGAAAAACTGTTTTTT. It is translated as CASSHLQGRTNEKLFF.